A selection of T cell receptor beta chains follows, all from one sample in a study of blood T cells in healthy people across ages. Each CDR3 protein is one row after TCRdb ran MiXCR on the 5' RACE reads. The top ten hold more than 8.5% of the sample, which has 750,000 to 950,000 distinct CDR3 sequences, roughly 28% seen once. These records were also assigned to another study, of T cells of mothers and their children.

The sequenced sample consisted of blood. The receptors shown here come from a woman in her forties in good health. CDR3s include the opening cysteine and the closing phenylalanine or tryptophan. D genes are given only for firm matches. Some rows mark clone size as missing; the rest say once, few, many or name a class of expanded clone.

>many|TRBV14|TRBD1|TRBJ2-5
CASSLTGTEETQYF
TGTGCCAGCAGCCTAACCGGGACAGAAGAGACCCAGTACTTC
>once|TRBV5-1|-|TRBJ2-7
CASRLGLPGSCEQYF
TGCGCCAGCAGGCTGGGGCTCCCAGGTTCCTGCGAGCAGTACTTC
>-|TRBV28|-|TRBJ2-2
CASRGSNTGELFF
TGTGCCTCCCGGGGGTCGAACACCGGGGAGCTGTTTTTT
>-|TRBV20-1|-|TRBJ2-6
CSARRQGANVLTF
TGCAGTGCTAGGAGACAGGGGGCCAACGTCCTGACTTTC
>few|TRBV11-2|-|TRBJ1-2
CASSLAGQAVNYGYTF
TGTGCCAGCAGCTTAGCAGGGCAGGCCGTTAACTATGGCTACACCTTC
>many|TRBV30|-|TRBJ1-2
CAWNQALTLNYGYTF
TGTGCCTGGAATCAAGCGCTAACTCTTAACTATGGCTACACCTTC
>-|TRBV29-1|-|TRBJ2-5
CSVRIRETQYF
TGCAGCGTCCGAATTCGGGAGACCCAGTACTTC
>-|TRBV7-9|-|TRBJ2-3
CASSLGHQLPTDTQYF
TGTGCCAGCAGCTTGGGACACCAGCTACCCACAGATACGCAGTATTTT
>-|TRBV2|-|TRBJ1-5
CASREHNGNQPQHF
TGTGCCAGCAGGGAACATAACGGGAATCAGCCCCAGCATTTT
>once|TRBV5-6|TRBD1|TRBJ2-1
CASSQGAGAEQFF
TGTGCCAGCAGCCAGGGGGCAGGGGCCGAGCAGTTCTTC
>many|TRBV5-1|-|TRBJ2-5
CASRGLGNLQETQYF
TGCGCCAGCCGGGGGCTCGGAAACCTCCAAGAGACCCAGTACTTC
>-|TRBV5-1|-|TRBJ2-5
CASSRDVEETQYF
TGCGCCAGCAGCCGGGACGTCGAAGAGACCCAGTACTTC
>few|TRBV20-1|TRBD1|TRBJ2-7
CSAGQGGIGEQYF
TGCAGTGCTGGACAGGGGGGCATCGGAGAGCAGTACTTC
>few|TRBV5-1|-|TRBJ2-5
CASNAGGTNTGEQYF
TGCGCCAGCAACGCCGGGGGAACGAACACCGGGGAGCAGTACTTC
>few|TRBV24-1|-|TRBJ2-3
CATSGPYTDTQYF
TGTGCCACCAGTGGTCCCTACACAGATACGCAGTATTTT
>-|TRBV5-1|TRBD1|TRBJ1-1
CASSLQGSKNTEAFF
TGCGCCAGCAGCTTACAGGGGAGTAAGAACACTGAAGCTTTCTTT
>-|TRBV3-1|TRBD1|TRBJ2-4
CASSLPGQKNIQYF
TGTGCCAGCAGCTTACCGGGACAGAAAAACATTCAGTACTTC
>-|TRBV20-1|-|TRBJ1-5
CSASPGHGNQPQHF
TGCAGTGCCTCTCCGGGACACGGAAATCAGCCCCAGCATTTT
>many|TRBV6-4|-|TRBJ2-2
CASSGEPENTGELFF
TGTGCCAGCAGTGGGGAGCCCGAGAACACCGGGGAGCTGTTTTTT
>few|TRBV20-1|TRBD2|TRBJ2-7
CSARSIAGYNEQYF
TGCAGTGCTAGATCAATAGCGGGGTACAATGAGCAGTACTTC
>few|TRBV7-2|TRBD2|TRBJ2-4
CASSVLAGGRKNIQYF
TGTGCCAGCAGCGTACTAGCGGGGGGGCGGAAAAACATTCAGTACTTC
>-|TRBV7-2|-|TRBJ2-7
CASSETGGAPSYEQYF
TGTGCCAGCAGCGAGACAGGAGGGGCGCCTTCCTACGAGCAGTACTTC
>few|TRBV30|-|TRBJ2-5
CAWSVRRQETQYF
TGTGCCTGGAGTGTAAGGCGTCAAGAGACCCAGTACTTC
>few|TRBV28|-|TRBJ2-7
CASRPVRQGEGSYEQYF
TGTGCCAGCAGGCCCGTGAGGCAGGGAGAAGGATCCTACGAGCAGTACTTC
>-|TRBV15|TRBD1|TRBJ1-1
CATLKGTGGANTEAFF
TGTGCCACCCTAAAGGGGACAGGGGGCGCAAACACTGAAGCTTTCTTT
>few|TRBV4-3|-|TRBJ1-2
CASSQVPGYSGYTF
TGCGCCAGCAGCCAAGTACCAGGGTATAGTGGCTACACCTTC
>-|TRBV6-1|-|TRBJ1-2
CASSETIGVSGYTF
TGTGCCAGCAGTGAAACCATCGGGGTTAGCGGCTACACCTTC
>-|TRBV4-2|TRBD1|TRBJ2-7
CASSPGTGQYEQYF
TGTGCCAGCAGCCCGGGGACAGGCCAGTACGAGCAGTACTTC
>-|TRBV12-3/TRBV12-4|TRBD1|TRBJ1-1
CASSPTTGTLNTEAFF
TGTGCCAGCAGCCCTACGACAGGGACATTGAACACTGAAGCTTTCTTT
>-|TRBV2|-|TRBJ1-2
CASSKNGYTF
TGTGCCAGCAGTAAGAATGGCTACACCTTC
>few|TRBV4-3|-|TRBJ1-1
CASSQDQGFGDTEAFF
TGCGCCAGCAGCCAAGATCAGGGGTTCGGGGACACTGAAGCTTTCTTT
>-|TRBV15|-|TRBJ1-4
CATSRIGTGNEKLFF
TGTGCCACCAGCAGGATAGGGACGGGGAATGAAAAACTGTTTTTT
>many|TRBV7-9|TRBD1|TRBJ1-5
CASSLEAGGGQPQHF
TGTGCCAGCAGCTTAGAGGCAGGGGGCGGTCAGCCCCAGCATTTT
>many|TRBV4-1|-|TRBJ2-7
CASNQGRAKDEQYF
TGCGCCAGCAACCAAGGCAGGGCTAAGGACGAGCAGTACTTC
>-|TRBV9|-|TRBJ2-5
CTSSPRASQRETQYF
TGTACCAGCAGCCCGCGGGCCAGTCAACGAGAGACCCAGTACTTC
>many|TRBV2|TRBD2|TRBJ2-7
CASIERSGGSDEQYF
TGTGCCAGCATCGAAAGAAGCGGGGGATCCGACGAGCAGTACTTC
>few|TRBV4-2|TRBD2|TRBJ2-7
CASSQVSGVGNEQYF
TGTGCCAGCAGCCAGGTCAGCGGGGTGGGCAATGAGCAGTACTTC
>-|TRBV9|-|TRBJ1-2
CASSPTQGIRGYTF
TGTGCCAGCAGCCCAACTCAGGGAATACGTGGCTACACCTTC
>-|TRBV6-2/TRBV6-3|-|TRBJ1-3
CASSYSEFLAASGNTIYF
TGTGCCAGCAGTTACTCGGAGTTCCTGGCCGCCTCTGGAAACACCATATATTTT
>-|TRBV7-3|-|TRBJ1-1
CASSPPDRYTEAFF
TGTGCCAGCAGCCCCCCCGACCGATACACTGAAGCTTTCTTT
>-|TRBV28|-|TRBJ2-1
CASSLFGRNEQFF
TGTGCCAGCAGTTTATTCGGGCGAAATGAGCAGTTCTTC
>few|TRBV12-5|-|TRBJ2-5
CASGRGQSFEETQYF
TGTGCTAGTGGGCGGGGACAAAGTTTCGAAGAGACCCAGTACTTC
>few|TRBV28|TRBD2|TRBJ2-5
CASSFGLAGATQYF
TGTGCCAGCAGTTTCGGACTAGCGGGGGCAACCCAGTACTTC
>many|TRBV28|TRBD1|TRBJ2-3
CASTGQGSPDTQYF
TGTGCCAGTACAGGACAGGGGTCCCCAGATACGCAGTATTTT